Below are 23 T cell receptor beta chains sequenced from a single sample in a study of blood T cell repertoires in COVID-19. Only in-frame clones appear in the TCRdb table, and some are missing; sequencing was by immunoSEQ multiplex PCR. The sample lists under 200,000 clones; roughly 90% were seen once. The specimen was peripheral blood. These receptors were collected from a man aged 45-65 years with acute or convalescent COVID-19.

V and J are TRBV5-5 and TRBJ2-7; 7 bases are shared with TRBD1. This CDR3 comprises 13 residues. CDR1 and CDR2 from the germline V gene are SGHKS and YYEKEE (reference sequence). J was trimmed by 5 bases and V by 0 bases; bases with no gene match: 2. The DNA for the CDR3 is TGTGCCAGCAGCTTGGAGACAGGGCACGAGCAGTACGTC. This encodes CASSLETGHEQYV.

The chain combines TRBV28 with TRBJ1-2; 8 bases agree with TRBD1. Germline-derived CDR1 and CDR2 are MDHEN and SYDVKM. The CDR3 loop spans 15 amino acids. V lost 3 bases, J lost 8 bases, and 11 bases stayed unmatched. The CDR3 spells CASSFPGGLTGGYTF. CDR3 in DNA: TGTGCCAGCAGTTTCCCAGGGGGCCTTACGGGGGGCTACACCTTC.

The J gene is TRBJ1-3, the V gene TRBV15, with D uncertain. V lost 0 bases to trimming and J lost 2 bases, with 5 bases between them. This CDR3 comprises 14 residues. CDR1 is LNHNV, CDR2 YYDKDF, per germline (reference sequence). The chain's CDR3 is CATSREGAGNTIYF. In DNA form, the CDR3 reads TGTGCCACCAGCAGAGAGGGAGCTGGAAACACCATATATTTT.

V gene TRBV19 combines with J gene TRBJ2-5, with 9 nucleotides matching TRBD1. CDR3 size: 15 residues. Trimming cost V 10 bases and J 0 bases; bases outside gene matches: 9. CDR1 LNHDA and CDR2 SQIVND come from the germline V gene (reference sequence). Here the CDR3 reads CATQNRGLDQETQYF. DNA of the CDR3: TGTGCCACCCAGAACAGGGGGCTCGACCAAGAGACCCAGTACTTC.

The J gene is TRBJ2-7, the V gene TRBV29-1, with TRBD2 identical over 7 bases. V trimming: 1 base; J trimming: 2 bases; junction bases outside the gene matches: 11. The CDR3 is 16 residues long. Germline lookup yields CDR1 SQVTM and CDR2 ANQGSEA. Here the CDR3 reads CSVEGGGSEYPYEQYF. CDR3 bases: TGCAGCGTTGAAGGGGGCGGGAGTGAGTACCCCTACGAGCAGTACTTC.

The chain has TRBV11-1 and TRBJ2-7; possibly TRBD2 for D (6 bases). Germline V gene sequence: CDR1 SGHAT, CDR2 FQDESV (reference sequence). This CDR3 has 15 amino acids. Trimming removed 5 bases at V and 4 bases at J, with 18 bases between. CDR3 amino acids: CASSRDPSVGYEQYF. For the CDR3, the DNA is TGTGCCAGCAGCAGGGACCCTAGCGTTGGGTACGAGCAGTACTTC.

CDR3 in DNA: TGTGCCAGCAGTTTCTCCCTCGGGCTAGCGAGCTACGAGCAGTACTTC. Translation: CASSFSLGLASYEQYF. This chain joins TRBV27 and TRBJ2-7; tentatively, D is TRBD2 (6 bases). The V and J ends lost 3 bases and 3 bases respectively, with 18 bases between them. CDR3 length: 16 amino acids. Germline V gene data show CDR1 as MNHEY and CDR2 as SMNVEV (reference sequence).

The rearrangement joins TRBV6-5 to TRBJ2-2; 8 positions match TRBD2. The V segment lost 4 bases and the J segment 8 bases; nucleotides outside the gene matches: 3. Germline V gives CDR1 MNHEY, CDR2 SVGAGI. This CDR3 region has 13 residues. The chain's CDR3 is CASSSGGRGELFF. The CDR3 bases are TGTGCCAGCAGTTCGGGAGGGAGAGGGGAGCTGTTTTTT.

The DNA of the CDR3 is TGCAGCGTTGGAGACAGGGCCGAGCCCTACGAGCAGTACTTC. It translates to CSVGDRAEPYEQYF. The chain couples TRBV29-1 to TRBJ2-7; TRBD1 matches 7 bases. The CDR3 has 14 residues. Germline V gene sequence: CDR1 SQVTM, CDR2 ANQGSEA. Trimming at V came to 4 bases and at J to 2 bases, leaving 8 bases not matched to a gene.

The gene calls are TRBV28 and TRBJ1-2, with 8 positions matching TRBD1. Germline CDR1 MDHEN, CDR2 SYDVKM. The J segment lost 4 bases and the V segment lost 6 bases, leaving 4 bases of the junction unmatched. The CDR3 has 13 residues. The CDR3 DNA reads TGTGCCAGCAGACGACAGGGGAGCTATGGCTACACCTTC. This translates into CASRRQGSYGYTF.

This chain joins TRBV27 and TRBJ2-7; 9 bases align to TRBD2. Germline values: CDR1 MNHEY, CDR2 SMNVEV (reference sequence). CDR3 length: 14 residues. The junction had 5 bases not matched to a gene; V was cut back by 6 bases and J by 2 bases. The CDR3 nucleotides are TGTGCCAGCAGGGGGCTAGCGGGGCCCTACGAGCAGTACTTC. It is translated as CASRGLAGPYEQYF.

The chain uses TRBV2 and TRBJ2-5, with D possibly TRBD2 on 6 matching bases. The CDR3 covers 11 residues. CDR1 and CDR2 (germline): SNHLY, FYNNEI. CDR3 DNA: TGTGCTTGGGACTTACAAGAGACCCAGTACTTC. It is translated as CAWDLQETQYF. The full variable domain, in which reference TRBV2 and TRBJ2-5 provide the parts outside the CDR3, is EPEVTQTPSHQVTQMGQEVILRCVPISNHLYFYWYRQILGQKVEFLVSFYNNEISEKSEIFDDQFSVERPDGSNFTLKIRSTKLEDSAMYFCAWDLQETQYFGPGTRLLVL.

The chain joins TRBV10-3 to TRBJ1-5; TRBD1 might be the D (6 bases). There are 16 residues in the CDR3. Germline CDR1 is ENHRY and CDR2 is SYGVKD. Trimming took off 2 bases at V and 2 bases at J, with 13 bases between the two ends. CDR3 nucleotides: TGTGCCATCAGTGAGCAGGGGATGATCGGCAATCAGCCCCAGCATTTT. Residues: CAISEQGMIGNQPQHF.

The chain's CDR3 is CASSAGQGARETQYF. Here the CDR3 DNA reads TGTGCCAGCAGTGCGGGCCAGGGGGCGAGAGAGACCCAGTACTTC. This chain uses TRBV2 with TRBJ2-5; 8 bases are shared with TRBD1. With V trimmed by 4 bases and J by 4 bases, 8 bases remained unmatched. CDR1 and CDR2 from the germline V gene are SNHLY and FYNNEI. The CDR3 is 15 residues long.

The chain is built from TRBV4-1 and TRBJ2-3; D perhaps matches TRBD2 (5 bases). The CDR3 consists of 13 residues. V lost 5 bases to trimming and J lost 2 bases, with 8 bases between them. Germline V lookup: CDR1 MGHRA, CDR2 YSYEKL. The CDR3 DNA reads TGCGCCAGCAGCGGAGGTTTCACAGATACGCAGTATTTT. This encodes CASSGGFTDTQYF.

The chain is built from TRBV20-1 and TRBJ2-5; possibly TRBD1 for D (5 bases). V lost 5 bases and J lost 13, with 17 bases in between. Germline V gene sequence: CDR1 DFQATT, CDR2 SNEGSKA (reference sequence). The CDR3 extends over 11 amino acids. The CDR3 DNA follows: TGCAGTGCTGCGTTCGACAGATTACTGTACTTC. Residues: CSAAFDRLLYF.

The CDR3 DNA follows: TGTGCCAGCACCGCCAGGGTGGGGCACAATCAGCCCCAGCATTTT. Amino acid sequence: CASTARVGHNQPQHF. The chain is built from TRBV28 and TRBJ1-5; D perhaps matches TRBD1 (5 bases). The CDR3 is made up of 15 amino acids. Germline CDR1 is MDHEN and CDR2 is SYDVKM. Trimming took off 7 bases at V and 3 bases at J, with 16 bases between the two ends. Full variable domain (missing parts from reference TRBV28 and TRBJ1-5): DVKVTQSSRYLVKRTGEKVFLECVQDMDHENMFWYRQDPGLGLRLIYFSYDVKMKEKGDIPEGYSVSREKKERFSLILESASTNQTSMYLCASTARVGHNQPQHFGDGTRLSIL.

The chain carries TRBV21-1 and TRBJ2-4; no check of the table's D call, TRBD1, against the DNA was made. TRBV21-1 counts as a pseudogene. The CDR3 is made up of 16 amino acids. CDR3 nucleotide sequence: TGTGCCAGCAGAAAACAGGGTAAATTAGCCAAAAACATTCAGTACTTC. The encoded protein is CASRKQGKLAKNIQYF.

This chain links TRBV27 with TRBJ2-6, with D possibly TRBD1 on 5 matching bases. Trimming cost V 7 bases and J 1 base, with 8 bases left between them. There are 14 residues in the CDR3. Germline V gives CDR1 MNHEY, CDR2 SMNVEV (reference sequence). CDR3 nucleotide sequence: TGTGCCAGCACACCAGGGTCTGGGGCCAACGTCCTGACTTTC. Its protein is CASTPGSGANVLTF.

The chain is built from TRBV10-2 and TRBJ1-3; D is perhaps TRBD1 (6 bases). V was clipped by 4 bases and J by 4 bases, with 17 bases between them. Per the germline V gene, CDR1 is WSHSY and CDR2 is SAAADI. The CDR3 covers 16 residues. The CDR3 loop reads CASSVTGPGLGNTIYF. CDR3 in DNA: TGCGCCAGCAGTGTGACAGGCCCGGGTTTGGGAAACACCATATATTTT.

The chain recombines TRBV18 with TRBJ1-2; TRBD1 aligns across 8 bases. Germline V CDR1 and CDR2: KGHSH, LQKENI. Trimming at V came to 2 bases and at J to 0 bases, leaving 2 bases not matched to a gene. CDR3 size: 15 residues. The CDR3 here is CASSPAGQANYGYTF. CDR3 nucleotide sequence: TGTGCCAGCTCACCAGCGGGACAGGCTAACTATGGCTACACCTTC.

The genes are TRBV29-1 and TRBJ2-1, with D possibly matching TRBD2 (5 bases). Trimming took off 4 bases at V and 9 bases at J, with 10 bases between the two ends. CDR3 length equals 11 residues. CDR1 and CDR2 from the germline V gene are SQVTM and ANQGSEA. The CDR3 protein is CSVVKRGEQFF. The CDR3 DNA reads TGCAGCGTTGTGAAACGGGGTGAGCAGTTCTTC.

The V gene is TRBV4-3, the J gene TRBJ1-6, with 7 bases matching TRBD1. There are 16 residues in the CDR3. Trimming removed 0 bases from V and 7 bases from J; junction bases left unmatched: 6. Looked up from germline, CDR1 is LGHNA and CDR2 is YSLEER. The DNA for the CDR3 is TGCGCCAGCAGCCAAGAATGGGGGACAGTCAATTCACCCCTCCACTTT. Translating it yields CASSQEWGTVNSPLHF.